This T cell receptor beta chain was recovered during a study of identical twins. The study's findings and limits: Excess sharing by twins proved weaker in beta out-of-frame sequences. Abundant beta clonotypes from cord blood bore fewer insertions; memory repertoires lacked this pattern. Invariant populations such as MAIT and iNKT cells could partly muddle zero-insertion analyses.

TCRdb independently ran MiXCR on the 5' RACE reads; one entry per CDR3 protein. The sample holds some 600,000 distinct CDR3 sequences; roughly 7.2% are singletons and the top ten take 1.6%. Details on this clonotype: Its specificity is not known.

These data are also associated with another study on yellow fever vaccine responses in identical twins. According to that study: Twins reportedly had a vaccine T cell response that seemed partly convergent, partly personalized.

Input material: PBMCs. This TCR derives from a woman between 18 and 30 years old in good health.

CDR3 coding DNA: TGTGCCAGCAGTTTCCTTTGGGAGGTTACATACAATGAGCAGTTCTTC. Amino acids: CASSFLWEVTYNEQFF. The V and J genes are TRBV12-3 or TRBV12-4 and TRBJ2-1; perhaps TRBD2 as D (6 bases). This CDR3 contains 16 residues. Deletions cut 3 bases from V and 4 bases from J, with 16 bases between.